This T cell receptor beta chain was retrieved from a study of blood T cell repertoires in COVID-19. About the research overall: Samples representing acute and convalescent COVID-19 were sourced from the United States, Italy and Spain.

Some clones are missing from TCRdb's copy, which holds only in-frame ones; the method was immunoSEQ multiplex PCR. The sample includes hundreds of thousands of clones, 80% to 90% of them seen just once. The CDR3 consists of 15 residues. CDR1 SGHRS and CDR2 YFSETQ come from the germline V gene. With V trimmed by 4 bases and J by 8 bases, 11 bases remained unmatched. Those enrolled, adults aged roughly 18 to 95 years, came from 24 US areas. The chain uses TRBV5-1 and TRBJ2-4, with 8 bases fitting TRBD2. The sequence was obtained from a woman under 30 who had recovered from COVID-19. The sequenced sample was PBMCs or T cells enriched from blood (not recorded which). CDR3 nucleotides: TGCGCCAGCAGCATGGGGGGTAGCGGGGAGGACATTCAGTACTTC. Its protein is CASSMGGSGEDIQYF.